This TCR beta chain originates from a study of T cell repertoires in aging, cancer and after chemotherapy. Overall study: Six age groups, ranging from 30 or younger to 70 or older, included the donors. Clear clonal overlap appeared across healthy donor samples taken over several months to years.

The study, taken as a whole, reports: Compared with age-matched healthy donors, untreated hematological or solid cancer patients showed higher blood TCR clonality. Across the chemotherapy interval, each cancer cohort showed higher median generation probability, suggesting thymic rebound.

The V end lost 4 bases, the J end lost 7 bases, and 5 bases lay between the germline ends. Looked up from germline, CDR1 is KGHDR and CDR2 is SFDVKD. The CDR3 is 11 residues long. A mixed TRB-A/B primer pool amplified rearranged TRB by multiplex touch-down PCR. MiXCR, run by TCRdb on the multiplex PCR reads, gives a single entry per CDR3 protein. The profile shows more than 9,000 distinct CDR3 sequences, over 30% of them singletons. Amplification of TCR beta used genomic DNA extracted from peripheral blood. Remarks on this clonotype: Antigen: not known.

Source material: blood. This clonotype originated in a human donor in good health. V gene TRBV24-1 combines with J gene TRBJ2-3; D ambiguous. CDR3 nucleotides: TGTGCCACCAGTGACCAGTATACGCAGTATTTT. It codes for CATSDQYTQYF.